This entry lists 19 T cell receptor beta chains sequenced from one sample in a study of cytomegalovirus exposure and HLA in healthy donors. The method was immunoSEQ multiplex PCR; TCRdb's version includes in-frame clones alone and lacks a portion of them. The sample has approximately 150,000 clones; around 86% are singletons. The sample comprised PBMCs. These TCRs come from a man aged 18 to 30 in good health and CMV-seropositive.

This chain uses TRBV18 with TRBJ1-5; 7 bases agree with TRBD1. CDR1 and CDR2 from the germline V gene are KGHSH and LQKENI. The CDR3 totals 13 residues. The trim removed 2 bases at V and 8 bases at J, leaving 3 bases unmatched. CDR3: CASSPGQGEPQHF. CDR3 nucleotides: TGTGCCAGCTCACCAGGCCAGGGGGAGCCCCAGCATTTT.

The chain carries TRBV11-2 and TRBJ1-3; TRBD1 matches at 7 bases. The germline V gene encodes CDR1 SGHAT and CDR2 FQNNGV. V shed 3 bases and J 2 bases; nucleotides not matched to a gene: 4. This CDR3 has 15 residues. The CDR3 bases are TGTGCCAGCAGCTTCAAGGGACAGCCTGGAAACACCATATATTTT. Encoded protein: CASSFKGQPGNTIYF.

The chain employs TRBV19 and TRBJ1-2; no definite D call. Germline assignment: CDR1 LNHDA and CDR2 SQIVND (reference sequence). With 3 bases removed from V and 4 bases from J, the gap between germline ends came to 12 bases. CDR3 size: 14 residues. CDR3 loop: CASSISELGYGYTF. DNA for the CDR3: TGTGCCAGTAGTATCTCGGAGTTGGGCTATGGCTACACCTTC.

The J gene is TRBJ2-7, the V gene TRBV7-6; 8 bases match TRBD2. V shed 3 bases, J shed 0 bases, and the junction held 13 bases outside the gene matches. The germline V gene encodes CDR1 SGHVS and CDR2 FNYEAQ. This CDR3 comprises 18 residues. The CDR3 DNA reads TGTGCCAGCAGCTTGAGGGACGTCCTGACTAGCGACTCCTACGAGCAGTACTTC. This translates into CASSLRDVLTSDSYEQYF.

The gene calls are TRBV7-9 and TRBJ1-4; D ambiguous. V lost 5 bases to trimming and J lost 7 bases, with 14 bases between them. The CDR3 runs 14 residues. Germline values: CDR1 SEHNR, CDR2 FQNEAQ (reference sequence). The CDR3 protein is CASSPGNYAEKLFF. The CDR3 DNA reads TGTGCCAGCAGCCCGGGAAACTACGCTGAAAAACTGTTTTTT.

This chain uses TRBV2 with TRBJ2-3; TRBD1 is a possible D gene (6 bases). The V and J ends lost 11 bases and 2 bases respectively, with 11 bases between them. Germline CDR1 SNHLY, CDR2 FYNNEI. The CDR3 length is 12 residues. The chain's CDR3 is CALDSPTDTQYF. The CDR3 DNA reads as TGTGCCCTGGACAGCCCCACAGATACGCAGTATTTT.

This chain connects TRBV7-9 to TRBJ1-1, with a weak D call TRBD1 (5 bases). V was cut by 7 bases and J by 3 bases, with 24 bases left in between. Germline CDR1 and CDR2: SEHNR and FQNEAQ (reference sequence). The CDR3 contains 17 residues. The CDR3 loop is CASTSWGDLLADTEAFF. DNA for the CDR3: TGTGCCAGCACCTCATGGGGGGACCTCTTGGCGGACACTGAAGCTTTCTTT.

This clone showed up just a few times. The chain links TRBV7-2 to TRBJ1-2, with 10 bases fitting TRBD1. V shed 3 bases and J 4 bases; nucleotides not matched to a gene: 5. Germline CDR1 reads SGHTA; CDR2 reads FQGNSA. The CDR3 length is 15 residues. This CDR3 is CASSFGTGAGYGYTF. CDR3 in DNA: TGTGCCAGCAGCTTCGGGACAGGGGCGGGCTATGGCTACACCTTC.

This clone was picked up one time. V gene TRBV6-5 combines with J gene TRBJ1-3, with 9 bases that match TRBD1. The CDR3 spans 14 residues. Unmatched junction bases numbered 7, after V lost 6 bases and J lost 7 bases. CDR1 MNHEY and CDR2 SVGAGI come from the germline V gene. CDR3 sequence reads: CASRQTGGMNTIYF. As DNA, the CDR3 is TGTGCCAGCAGACAAACAGGGGGCATGAACACCATATATTTT.

This chain connects TRBV15 to TRBJ2-7; 11 bases are shared with TRBD2. The CDR3 covers 16 residues. The V and J ends lost 2 bases and 0 bases, in that order; junction bases with no gene match: 3. Germline loops: CDR1 LNHNV, CDR2 YYDKDF (reference sequence). CDR3 in amino acids: CATSRPLAGGSYEQYF. The CDR3 DNA is TGTGCCACCAGCAGACCGCTAGCGGGAGGCTCCTACGAGCAGTACTTC.

The chain is built from TRBV5-1 and TRBJ1-4; 7 bases align to TRBD1. The germline V gene has CDR1 SGHRS and CDR2 YFSETQ. Unmatched junction bases numbered 5, after V lost 3 bases and J lost 3 bases. This CDR3 has 15 residues. CDR3 sequence reads: CASSSTGLSNEKLFF. The DNA for the CDR3 is TGCGCCAGCAGCTCGACAGGGTTATCTAATGAAAAACTGTTTTTT.

This chain connects TRBV27 to TRBJ2-3, with 14 bases aligning to TRBD2. In germline, CDR1 is MNHEY, CDR2 SMNVEV (reference sequence). CDR3 length: 20 residues. The ends lost 6 bases at V and 0 bases at J; junction bases unmatched: 14. CDR3 amino acids: CASRPRRTSGRTKSTDTQYF. The CDR3 DNA sequence: TGTGCCAGCAGGCCTAGACGGACTAGCGGGAGGACCAAGAGCACAGATACGCAGTATTTT.

The chain couples TRBV27 to TRBJ1-1; D might be TRBD1 (5 bases). The germline V gene encodes CDR1 MNHEY and CDR2 SMNVEV (reference sequence). The CDR3 has 15 amino acids. V was shortened by 4 bases and J by 1 base, with 13 bases between the two germline ends. The CDR3 here is CASSSYGGRNTEAFF. CDR3 bases: TGTGCCAGCAGTTCTTACGGGGGGAGGAACACTGAAGCTTTCTTT.

This clone has a handful of counts. The chain combines TRBV19 with TRBJ1-2; 9 nucleotides line up with TRBD1. The length of the CDR3 is 19 residues. Germline assignment: CDR1 LNHDA and CDR2 SQIVND (reference sequence). Trimming took 7 bases from V and 8 from J; bases not matched to a gene: 26. CDR3 nucleotides: TGTGCCAGTACCCTATTGGGGGAATGGGCTCGGGACAGGGAAGGAGGCTACACCTTC. Translating it yields CASTLLGEWARDREGGYTF.

J is TRBJ1-1 and V is TRBV11-1; 8 nucleotides match TRBD1. Germline CDR1 and CDR2: SGHAT and FQDESV (reference sequence). The CDR3 spans 17 residues. V lost 5 bases and J lost 7; bases outside the gene matches: 18. Here the CDR3 DNA reads TGTGCCAGCAGCAAACGACGGACAGGGCACTCAGTCGGTGAAGCTTTCTTT. Protein product: CASSKRRTGHSVGEAFF.

The chain recombines TRBV11-1 with TRBJ1-5, with TRBD1 as a possible D gene (5 bases). Trimming removed 5 bases from V and 2 bases from J, with 10 bases in between. CDR1 and CDR2 from the germline V gene are SGHAT and FQDESV (reference sequence). CDR3 size: 14 residues. The CDR3 is CASSQGVGNQPQHF. DNA of the CDR3: TGTGCCAGCAGCCAGGGTGTTGGCAATCAGCCCCAGCATTTT. Full variable domain (rest looked up from reference TRBV11-1 and TRBJ1-5): EAEVAQSPRYKITEKSQAVAFWCDPISGHATLYWYRQILGQGPELLVQFQDESVVDDSQLPKDRFSAERLKGVDSTLKIQPAELGDSAMYLCASSQGVGNQPQHFGDGTRLSIL.

This chain joins TRBV5-1 and TRBJ1-1, with D perhaps matching TRBD1 (5 bases). V lost 5 bases and J lost 8, with 16 bases in between. The CDR3 runs to 13 residues. CDR1 SGHRS and CDR2 YFSETQ come from the germline V gene. CDR3 in DNA: TGCGCCAGCAGTGACTTGGGGGGACCCGAAGCTTTCTTT. Its translation: CASSDLGGPEAFF.

This clone has more than one count but fewer than ten. This chain uses TRBV10-3 with TRBJ1-4; D not certain. The CDR3 loop spans 13 amino acids. Per the germline V gene, CDR1 is ENHRY and CDR2 is SYGVKD. V was shortened by 3 bases and J by 7 bases, with 9 bases between the two germline ends. CDR3 amino acids: CAISEPRSEKLFF. CDR3 bases: TGTGCCATCAGTGAACCGAGGTCTGAAAAACTGTTTTTT.

The gene calls are TRBV19 and TRBJ2-7; D may be TRBD2 (5 bases). V was cut by 7 bases and J by 5 bases, with 18 bases left in between. Per the germline V gene, CDR1 is LNHDA and CDR2 is SQIVND (reference sequence). The CDR3 length is 14 residues. In DNA form, the CDR3 reads TGTGCCAGTACGGGCGGGTATGCTTCCAACGAGCAGTACTTC. This translates into CASTGGYASNEQYF.